One sample yielded the 28 T cell receptor beta chains listed below, sequenced in a study of T-cell memory formation after mild COVID-19. TCRdb reprocessed the 5' RACE reads with MiXCR, giving one entry per CDR3 protein. The table lists approximately 260,000 distinct CDR3 sequences, roughly 17% of them singletons, with more than 20% in the top ten. The material sequenced was PBMCs or a T cell subset sorted from them (not recorded which). The receptors originated from a young man who had mild COVID-19 (a few samples of this study predate the infection). Cell type and time point are not known.

The CDR3 coding sequence is TGTGCCAGCTCACCGGTAGCGGGGGCCTACAATGAGCAGTTCTTC. Its translation: CASSPVAGAYNEQFF. V gene TRBV18 combines with J gene TRBJ2-1; 9 bases agree with TRBD2. V shed 3 bases, J shed 2 bases, and the junction held 2 bases outside the gene matches. Germline values: CDR1 KGHSH, CDR2 LQKENI. This CDR3 has 15 residues.

In this sample, this clonotype turned up a few times. The V call is TRBV9, the J call TRBJ2-3; 11 bases fit TRBD1. Germline lookup yields CDR1 SGDLS and CDR2 YYNGEE. The CDR3 sequence is 14 residues long. The junction had 3 bases not matched to a gene; V was cut back by 4 bases and J by 5 bases. The CDR3 here is CASSPDRGQDTQYF. CDR3 sequence (DNA): TGTGCCAGCAGCCCGGACAGGGGGCAAGATACGCAGTATTTT.

The chain is built from TRBV3-1 and TRBJ1-1; TRBD1 aligns across 7 bases. The length of the CDR3 is 14 residues. V dropped 4 bases and J dropped 4; count of bases not matched to a gene: 6. CDR1 is LGHDT and CDR2 is YNNKEL in the germline V gene (reference sequence). CDR3 amino acids: CASSRQGGLTEAFF. CDR3 bases: TGTGCCAGCAGCCGCCAGGGGGGACTCACTGAAGCTTTCTTT.

This clonotype was found many times. The chain's CDR3 is CASSSMSLRSSYEQYF. The CDR3, as DNA: TGTGCCAGCAGTTCGATGAGTCTCAGGAGCTCCTACGAGCAGTACTTC. The J gene is TRBJ2-7, the V gene TRBV12-3 or TRBV12-4; D is uncertain. This CDR3 region has 16 residues. Trimming took off 4 bases at V and 0 bases at J, with 16 bases between the two ends.

V and J are TRBV6-4 and TRBJ1-5; a weak D match, TRBD1 (5 bases). Germline V lookup: CDR1 MRHNA, CDR2 SNTAGT. The CDR3 spans 13 residues. Trimming took 2 bases from V and 5 from J, leaving 7 bases between them. CDR3 nucleotides: TGTGCCAGCAGTGACACGGGGGATCAGCCCCAGCATTTT. Encoded protein: CASSDTGDQPQHF.

This chain joins TRBV7-6 and TRBJ1-2, with D unclear. The CDR3 is 15 amino acids. Trimming shortened V by 2 bases and J by 4 bases, and 14 bases separated the two germline ends. Germline CDR1 reads SGHVS; CDR2 reads FNYEAQ. CDR3 nucleotides: TGTGCCAGCAGCTTACCGGCCCCGGTCGCCTATGGCTACACCTTC. As protein: CASSLPAPVAYGYTF.

Here the CDR3 reads CASSPVQARASDEQYF. The CDR3 coding sequence is TGTGCCAGCAGTCCGGTCCAGGCAAGGGCTAGTGACGAGCAGTACTTC. The rearrangement links TRBV27 to TRBJ2-7; D gene uncertain. The V and J ends lost 5 bases and 5 bases respectively, with 22 bases between them. CDR3 length: 16 amino acids. Germline lookup yields CDR1 MNHEY and CDR2 SMNVEV (reference sequence).

This rearrangement joins TRBV6-1 to TRBJ1-1; 7 nucleotides line up with TRBD1. J gave up 3 bases and V 1 base, and 2 bases lay outside the gene matches. This CDR3 region has 14 residues. CDR1 is MNHNS, CDR2 SASEGT, per germline. The CDR3 region has the DNA TGTGCCAGCAGTGAAGACAGGGGCGACACTGAAGCTTTCTTT. This codes for CASSEDRGDTEAFF.

The chain links TRBV12-3 or TRBV12-4 to TRBJ2-1; 7 bases line up with TRBD1. J gave up 7 bases and V 3 bases, and 9 bases lay outside the gene matches. CDR3 length equals 15 residues. CDR3 DNA sequence: TGTGCCAGCAGTTTCTACCGGGGACAGAGTAATGAGCAGTTCTTC. Its translation: CASSFYRGQSNEQFF.

This clonotype was seen many times. The chain employs TRBV7-8 and TRBJ2-5; 7 bases are shared with TRBD1. The CDR3 has 14 residues. The V gene end was trimmed by 5 bases and the J gene end by 1 base; junction bases not matched to a gene: 4. Looked up from germline, CDR1 is SGHVS and CDR2 is FQNEAQ. In DNA, the CDR3 is TGTGCCAGCAGCGCATACAGGGGCCAAGAGACCCAGTACTTC. Translated, it gives CASSAYRGQETQYF.

The chain recombines TRBV12-3 or TRBV12-4 with TRBJ2-3, with TRBD1 identical over 7 bases. V shed 6 bases, J shed 0 bases, and the junction held 12 bases outside the gene matches. The length of the CDR3 is 17 residues. Here the CDR3 reads CASRDLPGQSSTDTQYF. CDR3 nucleotides: TGTGCCAGCAGGGATCTTCCGGGACAGAGTAGCACAGATACGCAGTATTTT.

This clonotype showed up just a few times. The chain recombines TRBV5-6 with TRBJ2-3; a possible D gene is TRBD2 (5 bases). Trimming shortened V by 4 bases and J by 4 bases, and 10 bases separated the two germline ends. In germline, CDR1 is SGHDT, CDR2 YYEEEE. This CDR3 is 13 amino acids long. In nucleotides, the CDR3 is TGTGCCAGCAGCACCCTAGCTTCAGATACGCAGTATTTT. Translating gives CASSTLASDTQYF.

This clonotype has just a few counts. J is TRBJ1-2 and V is TRBV7-2; D is possibly TRBD1 (5 bases). The ends were cut back, 5 bases at V and 0 bases at J, with 13 bases in the middle. This CDR3 comprises 15 residues. CDR1 SGHTA and CDR2 FQGNSA come from the germline V gene. The CDR3 here is CASSIRQRSNYGYTF. CDR3 nucleotide sequence: TGTGCCAGCAGCATTCGACAGAGATCTAACTATGGCTACACCTTC.

This rearrangement joins TRBV4-2 to TRBJ1-5; the D gene is possibly TRBD1 (5 bases). CDR3 length: 18 amino acids. The germline CDR1 and CDR2 sequences are LGHNA and YNFKEQ. V dropped 0 bases and J dropped 4 bases, with 19 bases sitting between them. The CDR3: CASSQDSAGRIGNQPQHF. The CDR3 DNA reads TGTGCCAGCAGCCAAGACTCGGCAGGGAGAATAGGAAATCAGCCCCAGCATTTT.

The V gene is TRBV9, the J gene TRBJ1-6, with D possibly being TRBD1 (6 bases). The CDR3 contains 13 residues. Trimming removed 3 bases from V and 11 bases from J, with 12 bases in between. Germline V CDR1 and CDR2: SGDLS, YYNGEE. CDR3 region: CASSGTGIPPLHF. The CDR3, as DNA: TGTGCCAGCAGCGGAACAGGGATTCCACCCCTCCACTTT.

This clonotype was seen only a few times. The CDR3 loop reads CASTRGGVNTEAFF. CDR3 DNA sequence: TGTGCCAGTACCCGCGGAGGGGTGAACACTGAAGCTTTCTTT. This chain links TRBV19 with TRBJ1-1; D possibly corresponds to TRBD1 (5 bases). Trimming took 7 bases from V and 0 from J, leaving 12 bases between them. The V gene's germline CDR1 is LNHDA and CDR2 SQIVND (reference sequence). The CDR3 is made up of 14 amino acids.

The CDR3 protein is CSAQGWGGTDTQYF. DNA for the CDR3: TGCAGTGCTCAAGGTTGGGGTGGGACAGATACGCAGTATTTT. The rearrangement joins TRBV20-1 to TRBJ2-3; D is undetermined. CDR3 length equals 14 residues. Trimming shortened V by 5 bases and J by 3 bases, and 15 bases separated the two germline ends. Germline loops: CDR1 DFQATT, CDR2 SNEGSKA (reference sequence).

The DNA for the CDR3 is TGTGCCAGCATCCCCGCAGGTGAGGATGGCTACACCTTC. This gives the protein CASIPAGEDGYTF. The rearrangement links TRBV28 to TRBJ1-2; D gene uncertain. V gave up 7 bases and J gave up 6 bases, with 15 bases separating them. Germline V gene sequence: CDR1 MDHEN, CDR2 SYDVKM. This CDR3 is 13 amino acids long.

This clonotype has a single count. The CDR3 spells CASSGRRTGRYYGYTF. The CDR3 coding sequence is TGTGCCAGCAGCGGGCGGAGGACAGGGAGGTACTATGGCTACACCTTC. The rearrangement uses TRBV9 and TRBJ1-2; TRBD1 matches 8 bases. After removal of 3 bases from V and 3 bases from J, the junction contained 10 bases not matched to a gene. The CDR3 is 16 amino acids. Germline CDR1 reads SGDLS; CDR2 reads YYNGEE. Using reference TRBV9 and TRBJ1-2 for the parts outside the CDR3, the full variable domain is DSGVTQTPKHLITATGQRVTLRCSPRSGDLSVYWYQQSLDQGLQFLIQYYNGEERAKGNILERFSAQQFPDLHSELNLSSLELGDSALYFCASSGRRTGRYYGYTFGSGTRLTVV.

The CDR3 protein is CSVRESLGTEAFF. The CDR3 region has the DNA TGCAGCGTTCGAGAAAGCCTCGGCACTGAAGCTTTCTTT. V and J are TRBV29-1 and TRBJ1-1; D ambiguous. CDR3 length: 13 residues. The V and J ends lost 5 bases and 4 bases respectively, with 14 bases between them. From germline, CDR1 is SQVTM and CDR2 ANQGSEA.

Only a few counts were recorded for this clonotype. This chain connects TRBV4-2 to TRBJ2-7; 8 bases align to TRBD2. Germline-derived CDR1 and CDR2 are LGHNA and YNFKEQ. V dropped 0 bases and J dropped 2; count of bases not matched to a gene: 3. This CDR3 has 15 amino acids. The CDR3 nucleotides read TGTGCCAGCAGCCAAGATAGAGCGGGGGCCTACGAGCAGTACTTC. Translated: CASSQDRAGAYEQYF.

The gene calls are TRBV5-6 and TRBJ2-7; D call uncertain. Trimming took off 3 bases at V and 3 bases at J, with 16 bases between the two ends. The CDR3 has 15 amino acids. Germline loops: CDR1 SGHDT, CDR2 YYEEEE. As DNA, the CDR3 is TGTGCCAGCAGCTCCGCCGGGCCGAGGTTCTACGAGCAGTACGTC. Translation: CASSSAGPRFYEQYV.

This clonotype was seen more than once but under ten times. The chain uses TRBV6-4 and TRBJ2-1; the D call may be TRBD1 or TRBD2 (5 bases each). The germline gives CDR1 MRHNA, CDR2 SNTAGT. Trimming removed 1 base from V and 10 bases from J, with 8 bases in between. The CDR3 spans 12 residues. The CDR3 sequence is CASSDLGTEQFF. In nucleotides, the CDR3 is TGTGCCAGCAGTGACTTAGGGACGGAGCAGTTCTTC.

This clonotype was counted only a few times. The chain combines TRBV18 with TRBJ1-4; possible D gene TRBD1, 5 bases. Trimming took off 4 bases at V and 8 bases at J, with 14 bases between the two ends. There are 14 residues in the CDR3. CDR1 and CDR2 from the germline V gene are KGHSH and LQKENI. CDR3 loop: CASSLRGRGEKLFF. DNA for the CDR3: TGTGCCAGCTCACTACGAGGTCGGGGCGAAAAACTGTTTTTT.

This clonotype turned up a few times. The rearrangement links TRBV6-5 to TRBJ2-7; D possibly corresponds to TRBD2 (6 bases). V was pared by 6 bases and J by 5 bases, with 14 bases between. This CDR3 contains 13 residues. CDR1 is MNHEY, CDR2 SVGAGI, per germline. The DNA of the CDR3 is TGTGCCAGCAGCCGAAATGGGGAGGACGAGCAGTACGTC. Translation gives CASSRNGEDEQYV.

The chain combines TRBV27 with TRBJ1-1; the D is unclear. V shed 7 bases and J shed 5 bases, with 20 bases lying between them. This CDR3 comprises 15 residues. In germline, CDR1 is MNHEY, CDR2 SMNVEV (reference sequence). The CDR3 loop is CASTSSTLDGTEAFF. The CDR3 DNA sequence: TGTGCCAGCACCTCCTCGACTCTGGATGGGACTGAAGCTTTCTTT.

The chain couples TRBV12-3 or TRBV12-4 to TRBJ2-3; D unclear. V was shortened by 2 bases and J by 7 bases, with 7 bases between the two germline ends. The CDR3 length is 12 residues. The DNA for the CDR3 is TGTGCCAGCAGTTTATCCGCTAATACGCAGTATTTT. Its protein product is CASSLSANTQYF.

This chain uses TRBV2 with TRBJ2-7, with a tentative D call TRBD2 (5 bases). Trimming removed 8 bases at V and 6 bases at J, with 17 bases between. The CDR3 runs to 13 residues. CDR1 and CDR2 from the germline V gene are SNHLY and FYNNEI. CDR3 loop: CASSIQLDLEQYV. The CDR3 bases are TGTGCCAGCTCGATTCAACTAGATCTCGAGCAGTACGTC.